These 18 T cell receptor beta chains came from one sample sequenced in a study of T-cell reconstitution after alpha-beta-depleted transplantation in children. It was with unique molecular identifiers that the TCRbeta library was prepared. TCRdb processed the PCR reads anew with MiXCR; each CDR3 protein has one entry. This table has about 980,000 distinct CDR3 sequences, about 31% appearing once. The sequences come from PBMCs, mostly from graft donor cells, collected 360 days after TCRalphabeta/CD19-depleted stem cell transplant. The receptors shown here come from a boy in the first two years of life who had a stem cell transplant for SCID, so the T cells may come from the graft donor.

This clonotype was recorded a few times. The chain is built from TRBV29-1 and TRBJ2-4, with 9 bases that match TRBD1. Losses at the gene ends were 2 bases for V and 6 bases for J; bases not matched to a gene: 11. Germline CDR1 SQVTM, CDR2 ANQGSEA. This CDR3 contains 16 residues. The CDR3 bases are TGCAGCGTTGAAATGGACAGGGGTCTACCCAGAAACATTCAGTACTTC. Translation gives CSVEMDRGLPRNIQYF.

J is TRBJ1-5 and V is TRBV28; tentative D call: TRBD1 (6 bases). With 2 bases removed from V and 4 bases from J, the gap between germline ends came to 15 bases. Germline V gene data show CDR1 as MDHEN and CDR2 as SYDVKM. This CDR3 has 16 residues. The CDR3 DNA reads as TGTGCCAGCAGTTTAGGAGGAGACAGGAGGAATCAGCCCCAGCATTTT. This gives the protein CASSLGGDRRNQPQHF.

The rearrangement joins TRBV11-2 to TRBJ2-7; the match to TRBD1 covers 8 bases. Germline V gene lookup returns CDR1 SGHAT and CDR2 FQNNGV. V was clipped by 5 bases and J by 3 bases; unmatched bases: 15. The CDR3 consists of 17 residues. CDR3 protein: CASSPRTGQVLIYEQYF. In nucleotides, the CDR3 is TGTGCCAGCAGCCCCAGAACGGGACAGGTGTTAATCTACGAGCAGTACTTC.

The chain uses TRBV7-2 and TRBJ2-4; tentative D call: TRBD1 (5 bases). The length of the CDR3 is 19 residues. Germline V lookup: CDR1 SGHTA, CDR2 FQGNSA. V was trimmed by 1 base and J by 0 bases, leaving 19 bases between them. CDR3 region: CASSLGRSRQSLAKNIQYF. CDR3 nucleotide sequence: TGTGCCAGCAGCTTAGGGCGATCGCGACAGTCCTTAGCCAAAAACATTCAGTACTTC.

The chain links TRBV3-1 to TRBJ2-3; D is undetermined. Germline V gene lookup returns CDR1 LGHDT and CDR2 YNNKEL (reference sequence). V lost 2 bases to trimming and J lost 1 base, with 10 bases between them. The CDR3 has 15 residues. CDR3 sequence (DNA): TGTGCCAGCAGCCAAAGCGAGCGTCGCACAGATACGCAGTATTTT. Its translation: CASSQSERRTDTQYF.

This clonotype was seen a handful of times. The chain joins TRBV6-2 or TRBV6-3 to TRBJ2-3; D possibly uses TRBD1 or TRBD2 (5 bases each). Germline values: CDR1 MNHEY, CDR2 SVGEGT. This CDR3 is 16 amino acids long. The ends were cut back, 4 bases at V and 5 bases at J, with 19 bases in the middle. CDR3 loop: CASSFEPGRNIDTQYF. CDR3 nucleotides: TGTGCCAGCAGTTTCGAACCGGGACGGAACATAGATACGCAGTATTTT.

This clonotype appeared a few times. V gene TRBV20-1 combines with J gene TRBJ1-5, with a tentative D call TRBD1 (5 bases). Germline CDR1 reads DFQATT; CDR2 reads SNEGSKA (reference sequence). V gave up 2 bases and J gave up 3 bases, with 8 bases separating them. The CDR3 length is 13 residues. CDR3 coding DNA: TGCAGTGCTAGAAAGGACAACAATCAGCCCCAGCATTTT. It is translated as CSARKDNNQPQHF.

This clonotype was seen a handful of times. This chain joins TRBV6-5 and TRBJ1-3, with D unclear. The CDR3 extends over 15 amino acids. V was pared by 0 bases and J by 2 bases, with 8 bases between. The germline V gene has CDR1 MNHEY and CDR2 SVGAGI. CDR3 in amino acids: CASSYSNTAGNTIYF. The CDR3 DNA reads as TGTGCCAGCAGTTACTCGAACACAGCTGGAAACACCATATATTTT.

The rearrangement links TRBV2 to TRBJ2-3, with D possibly being TRBD1 or TRBD2 (5 bases each). The germline gives CDR1 SNHLY, CDR2 FYNNEI. CDR3 size: 15 residues. The germline V and J ends were trimmed by 6 bases and 4 bases, with 17 bases remaining between them. This chain's CDR3 is CASSPSGLVADTQYF. CDR3 nucleotides: TGTGCCAGCAGCCCCTCGGGGCTGGTCGCAGATACGCAGTATTTT.

This clonotype occurred a few times. The chain links TRBV11-1 to TRBJ2-7, with D tentatively TRBD1 (6 bases). This CDR3 comprises 14 residues. Germline V CDR1 and CDR2: SGHAT, FQDESV (reference sequence). V lost 4 bases and J 12 bases, leaving 22 bases between the germline ends. CDR3 residues: CASSSVRGSGTRYF. The CDR3, as DNA: TGTGCCAGCAGCTCTGTTAGGGGGTCCGGGACGCGGTACTTC. The whole variable domain, filled in from reference TRBV11-1 and TRBJ2-7, reads EAEVAQSPRYKITEKSQAVAFWCDPISGHATLYWYRQILGQGPELLVQFQDESVVDDSQLPKDRFSAERLKGVDSTLKIQPAELGDSAMYLCASSSVRGSGTRYFGPGTRLTVT.

This clonotype has just one count. V and J are TRBV7-2 and TRBJ2-2; D unclear. The CDR3 covers 15 residues. The V and J ends lost 1 base and 7 bases respectively, with 13 bases between them. The germline gives CDR1 SGHTA, CDR2 FQGNSA. The CDR3 DNA reads as TGTGCCAGCAGCTTAGTCGCAGACAAATACGGGGAGCTGTTTTTT. Residues: CASSLVADKYGELFF.

The table lists this clonotype with a few counts. The gene calls are TRBV28 and TRBJ1-1; D perhaps matches TRBD1 (6 bases). The CDR3 covers 13 residues. Trimming pared 7 bases from V and 6 bases from J, leaving 15 bases between. Germline V lookup: CDR1 MDHEN, CDR2 SYDVKM. The CDR3 DNA is TGTGCCAGCACCAAACAGGGTAGGGCTGAAGCTTTCTTT. It codes for CASTKQGRAEAFF.

This clonotype was observed a few times. V usage is TRBV20-1 and J usage is TRBJ1-1, with D perhaps matching TRBD1 (6 bases). The CDR3 extends over 14 amino acids. V was trimmed by 6 bases and J by 10 bases, leaving 24 bases between them. Looked up from germline, CDR1 is DFQATT and CDR2 is SNEGSKA (reference sequence). In DNA, the CDR3 is TGCAGTGCCAGCAACCCCCAGGGGAACCGCGGAGCTTTCTTT. Translation gives CSASNPQGNRGAFF.

The genes are TRBV12-3 or TRBV12-4 and TRBJ1-5; TRBD1 matches at 9 bases. V lost 5 bases and J lost 7; bases outside the gene matches: 6. CDR3 length: 14 amino acids. In DNA form, the CDR3 reads TGTGCCAGCAGTGTAGGGACAGGGCACCAGCCCCAGCATTTT. Amino acids: CASSVGTGHQPQHF.

This clonotype was seen a handful of times. This rearrangement joins TRBV20-1 to TRBJ1-5, with 9 bases matching TRBD1. CDR3 length: 15 amino acids. The V segment lost 0 bases and the J segment 6 bases; nucleotides outside the gene matches: 6. CDR1 and CDR2 (germline): DFQATT, SNEGSKA (reference sequence). The CDR3 loop is CSARDQDRGGQPQHF. The CDR3 nucleotides read TGCAGTGCTAGAGATCAAGACAGGGGGGGTCAGCCCCAGCATTTT.

The V and J genes are TRBV7-2 and TRBJ1-5; D call uncertain. Germline V gene data show CDR1 as SGHTA and CDR2 as FQGNSA. The CDR3 runs 15 residues. V lost 2 bases and J lost 0, with 8 bases in between. The CDR3 bases are TGTGCCAGCAGCTTATCGGTAAATAGCAATCAGCCCCAGCATTTT. This codes for CASSLSVNSNQPQHF.

The rearrangement uses TRBV19 and TRBJ2-2, with 8 nucleotides matching TRBD1. The CDR3 totals 16 residues. Germline V CDR1 and CDR2: LNHDA, SQIVND (reference sequence). Germline trimming cut 3 bases from V and 1 base from J; bases unmatched to any gene: 4. The DNA of the CDR3 is TGTGCCAGTAGTATTAGAGGACAGGGGAACACCGGGGAGCTGTTTTTT. The encoded protein is CASSIRGQGNTGELFF.

The chain couples TRBV7-9 to TRBJ1-2; D remains unclear. The V gene lost 0 bases and the J gene lost 0 bases, with 11 bases spanning the gap. CDR1 SEHNR and CDR2 FQNEAQ come from the germline V gene (reference sequence). The CDR3 spans 16 residues. This CDR3 is CASSLAEEQANYGYTF. The CDR3 DNA follows: TGTGCCAGCAGCTTAGCGGAAGAGCAGGCTAACTATGGCTACACCTTC.